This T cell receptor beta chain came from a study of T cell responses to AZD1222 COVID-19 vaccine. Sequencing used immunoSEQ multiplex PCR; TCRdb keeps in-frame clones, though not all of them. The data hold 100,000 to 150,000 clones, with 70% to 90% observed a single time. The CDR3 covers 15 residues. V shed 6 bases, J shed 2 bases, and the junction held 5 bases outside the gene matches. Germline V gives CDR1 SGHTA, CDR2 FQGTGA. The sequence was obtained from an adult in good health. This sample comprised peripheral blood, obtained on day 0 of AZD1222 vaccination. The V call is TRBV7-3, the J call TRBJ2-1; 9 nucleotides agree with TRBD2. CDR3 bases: TGTGCCAGCAGGAGTAGCGGGAGCACCTACAATGAGCAGTTCTTC. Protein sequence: CASRSSGSTYNEQFF.